These T cell receptor beta chains were read from a single sample in a study of blood T cell repertoires in COVID-19. Profiled with immunoSEQ multiplex PCR; TCRdb holds only in-frame clones, not every one. The top ten hold about 9.2% of the sample, which has a few hundred thousand clones, about 89% seen once. The source material was peripheral blood. Receptors were obtained from a man aged 35 to 55 who had recovered from COVID-19. Both conserved end residues are part of each CDR3. D genes are given only for firm matches. Size tells how often a clone was seen (once, few, many) or the class of an expanded clone, and some rows leave it out.

j_call: TRBJ2-3
d_call: -
clone_size: -
v_call: TRBV9
cdr3_nt: TGTGCCAGCAGCCCTAGAAACGGCTTTGCCGGAGATACGCAGTATTTT
cdr3_aa: CASSPRNGFAGDTQYF

j_call: TRBJ1-1
d_call: -
clone_size: -
v_call: TRBV19
cdr3_nt: TGTGCCAGTAGTATACTGGGGCAGAACACTGAAGCTTTCTTT
cdr3_aa: CASSILGQNTEAFF

j_call: TRBJ1-4
d_call: -
clone_size: -
v_call: TRBV6-5
cdr3_nt: TGTGCCATCGCGCGGGGCCGGGAAAAACTGTTTTTT
cdr3_aa: CAIARGREKLFF

j_call: TRBJ2-1
d_call: -
clone_size: -
v_call: TRBV7-2
cdr3_nt: TGTGCCAGCAGCCTCTCTCGGTGGGGGGTCTCCTACAATGAGCAGTTCTTC
cdr3_aa: CASSLSRWGVSYNEQFF

j_call: TRBJ2-7
d_call: -
clone_size: -
v_call: TRBV7-9
cdr3_nt: TGTGCCAGCAGCTTAGTACAGGTCCCCTACGAGCAGTACTTC
cdr3_aa: CASSLVQVPYEQYF

j_call: TRBJ2-7
d_call: -
clone_size: -
v_call: TRBV5-8
cdr3_nt: TGTGCCAGCAGCTTCATCGGGACTCTGAGGGAGCAGTACTTC
cdr3_aa: CASSFIGTLREQYF

j_call: TRBJ2-2
d_call: -
clone_size: -
v_call: TRBV12-3/TRBV12-4
cdr3_nt: TGTGCCAGCAGCTTTAACACCGGGGAGCTGTTTTTT
cdr3_aa: CASSFNTGELFF

j_call: TRBJ2-7
d_call: -
clone_size: once
v_call: TRBV13
cdr3_nt: TGTGCCAGCAGCTCTAGACAGACCTCCTACGAGCAGTACTTC
cdr3_aa: CASSSRQTSYEQYF

j_call: TRBJ2-3
d_call: TRBD2
clone_size: -
v_call: TRBV15
cdr3_nt: TGTGCCACCAGCAGGGCTGGGACAGAATGGGGAGGACTAGCGGGAGCGAGGGTCACAGATACGCAGTATTTT
cdr3_aa: CATSRAGTEWGGLAGARVTDTQYF

j_call: TRBJ2-1
d_call: TRBD2
clone_size: -
v_call: TRBV5-1
cdr3_nt: TGCGCCAGCAGACTCCTAGCGGGGGGGCCGAATGAGCAGTTCTTC
cdr3_aa: CASRLLAGGPNEQFF

j_call: TRBJ2-2
d_call: TRBD1
clone_size: -
v_call: TRBV12-5
cdr3_nt: TGTGCTAGTGGTTCGGCAGGGGGATCAAACACCGGGGAGCTGTTTTTT
cdr3_aa: CASGSAGGSNTGELFF

j_call: TRBJ1-4
d_call: -
clone_size: -
v_call: TRBV6-2/TRBV6-3
cdr3_nt: TGTGCCAGCAGTTTCTCAGGCGGGGAACGTGAAAAACTGTTTTTT
cdr3_aa: CASSFSGGEREKLFF

j_call: TRBJ2-7
d_call: -
clone_size: -
v_call: TRBV5-4
cdr3_nt: TGTGCCAGCAGCTTGGCCCGGAGTCCCTACGAGCAGTACTTC
cdr3_aa: CASSLARSPYEQYF

j_call: TRBJ2-3
d_call: TRBD1
clone_size: -
v_call: TRBV2
cdr3_nt: TGTGCCAGCACCCGCCGTTTACAGGGGACACTTGCAGATACGCAGTATTTT
cdr3_aa: CASTRRLQGTLADTQYF

j_call: TRBJ2-4
d_call: -
clone_size: -
v_call: TRBV12-1
cdr3_nt: TGTGCCAGCAGCTTGAACCGGGACAGGGGTTTCGATGCCAAAAACATTCAGTACTTC
cdr3_aa: CASSLNRDRGFDAKNIQYF

j_call: TRBJ2-5
d_call: -
clone_size: -
v_call: TRBV5-1
cdr3_nt: TGCGCCAGCAGCTTGTGGGCGGGGGCATTGCAAGAGACCCAGTACTTC
cdr3_aa: CASSLWAGALQETQYF

j_call: TRBJ2-1
d_call: -
clone_size: few
v_call: TRBV4-3
cdr3_nt: TGCGCCAGCAGCCAGGAATTTACAATTAGCAGTGAGCAGTTCTTC
cdr3_aa: CASSQEFTISSEQFF

j_call: TRBJ1-5
d_call: TRBD1
clone_size: -
v_call: TRBV29-1
cdr3_nt: TGCAGCGTTGATGGGACAGCTGATTATAGCAATCAGCCCCAGCATTTT
cdr3_aa: CSVDGTADYSNQPQHF

j_call: TRBJ1-6
d_call: -
clone_size: -
v_call: TRBV9
cdr3_nt: TGTGCCAGCAGCGTACAGGGGCTCGATAATTCACCCCTCCACTTT
cdr3_aa: CASSVQGLDNSPLHF

j_call: TRBJ1-4
d_call: TRBD1
clone_size: -
v_call: TRBV5-1
cdr3_nt: TGCGCCAGCAGCTACACGACAGGGAAGGACAAAAAACTGTTTTTT
cdr3_aa: CASSYTTGKDKKLFF

j_call: TRBJ1-3
d_call: -
clone_size: -
v_call: TRBV12-3/TRBV12-4
cdr3_nt: TGTGCCAGCGATCAGAATGGAAACACCATATATTTT
cdr3_aa: CASDQNGNTIYF

j_call: TRBJ2-2
d_call: -
clone_size: -
v_call: TRBV5-8
cdr3_nt: TGTGCCAGCAGCTTGGGCCAGATAAACACCGGGGAGCTGTTTTTT
cdr3_aa: CASSLGQINTGELFF

j_call: TRBJ2-4
d_call: TRBD2
clone_size: -
v_call: TRBV7-2
cdr3_nt: TGTGCCAGCAGCCCTCAGCGGGGTCTAGCCAAAAACATTCAGTACTTC
cdr3_aa: CASSPQRGLAKNIQYF

j_call: TRBJ1-2
d_call: TRBD1
clone_size: -
v_call: TRBV3-1/TRBV3-2
cdr3_nt: TGTGCCAGCAGCCAGGGACAGGCCAACTATGGCTACACCTTC
cdr3_aa: CASSQGQANYGYTF

j_call: TRBJ2-1
d_call: -
clone_size: -
v_call: TRBV18
cdr3_nt: TGTGCCAGCTCACCTGGGGCCTCCTACAATGAGCAGTTCTTC
cdr3_aa: CASSPGASYNEQFF

j_call: TRBJ2-2
d_call: TRBD2
clone_size: -
v_call: TRBV7-3
cdr3_nt: TGTGCCAGCAGCCCGAAGGGACTAGCGGGAGGGGTGAACACCGGGGAGCTGTTTTTT
cdr3_aa: CASSPKGLAGGVNTGELFF

j_call: TRBJ2-5
d_call: TRBD1
clone_size: -
v_call: TRBV4-1
cdr3_nt: TGCGCCAGCAGCCAAGGCTCAGACAGGGTCATTCGAGAGACCCAGTACTTC
cdr3_aa: CASSQGSDRVIRETQYF

j_call: TRBJ2-1
d_call: TRBD1
clone_size: -
v_call: TRBV2
cdr3_nt: TGTGCCAGCAGTGCCGGGACAGGGAAGCGGAATGAGCAGTTCTTC
cdr3_aa: CASSAGTGKRNEQFF

j_call: TRBJ2-1
d_call: -
clone_size: -
v_call: TRBV12-3/TRBV12-4
cdr3_nt: TGTGCCAGCAGTTACAGGGATGAGCAGTTCTTC
cdr3_aa: CASSYRDEQFF

j_call: TRBJ2-7
d_call: -
clone_size: -
v_call: TRBV6-2/TRBV6-3
cdr3_nt: TGTGCCAGCAGTTACCGCTGGAGGGGCACCCCGGGCGAGCAGTACTTC
cdr3_aa: CASSYRWRGTPGEQYF

j_call: TRBJ2-1
d_call: TRBD2
clone_size: -
v_call: TRBV3-1/TRBV3-2
cdr3_nt: TGTGCCAGCACCCAAAGTCGACCGACTAGCGGGGGAAGCAATGAGCAGTTCTTC
cdr3_aa: CASTQSRPTSGGSNEQFF

j_call: TRBJ2-7
d_call: -
clone_size: -
v_call: TRBV4-1
cdr3_nt: TGCGCCAGCAGCCAAGCCTTGGCAACCTACGAGCAGTACTTC
cdr3_aa: CASSQALATYEQYF

j_call: TRBJ2-7
d_call: -
clone_size: -
v_call: TRBV19
cdr3_nt: TGTGCCAGTAGTACGGCGGGATACGAGCAGTACTTC
cdr3_aa: CASSTAGYEQYF

j_call: TRBJ2-6
d_call: TRBD1
clone_size: once
v_call: TRBV3-1/TRBV3-2
cdr3_nt: TGTGCCAGCAGCCACGTCACAGGGGTGGGGGCCAACGTCCTGACTTTC
cdr3_aa: CASSHVTGVGANVLTF

j_call: TRBJ2-7
d_call: TRBD2
clone_size: -
v_call: TRBV7-2
cdr3_nt: TGTGCCAGCAGCTTAGCAACCGCGGGGACTAGGATACACGAGCAGTACTTC
cdr3_aa: CASSLATAGTRIHEQYF